This T cell receptor (beta chain) was identified during a study of blood T cell repertoires in COVID-19. In germline, CDR1 is MNHEY, CDR2 SVGAGI. The germline V and J ends were trimmed by 0 bases and 4 bases, with 13 bases remaining between them. The CDR3 length is 15 residues. The repertoire was sequenced with immunoSEQ multiplex PCR; TCRdb's copy has only in-frame clones and lacks some. This table has 130,000 to 150,000 clones, about 90% appearing once. Input material: peripheral blood. The receptor comes from a man over 45 with active or convalescent COVID-19. This chain joins TRBV6-5 and TRBJ2-7, with D possibly matching TRBD1 (5 bases). The CDR3 DNA reads TGTGCCAGCAGTTACTCGGGTCAGGGCCGTTACGAGCAGTACTTC. Translation: CASSYSGQGRYEQYF.